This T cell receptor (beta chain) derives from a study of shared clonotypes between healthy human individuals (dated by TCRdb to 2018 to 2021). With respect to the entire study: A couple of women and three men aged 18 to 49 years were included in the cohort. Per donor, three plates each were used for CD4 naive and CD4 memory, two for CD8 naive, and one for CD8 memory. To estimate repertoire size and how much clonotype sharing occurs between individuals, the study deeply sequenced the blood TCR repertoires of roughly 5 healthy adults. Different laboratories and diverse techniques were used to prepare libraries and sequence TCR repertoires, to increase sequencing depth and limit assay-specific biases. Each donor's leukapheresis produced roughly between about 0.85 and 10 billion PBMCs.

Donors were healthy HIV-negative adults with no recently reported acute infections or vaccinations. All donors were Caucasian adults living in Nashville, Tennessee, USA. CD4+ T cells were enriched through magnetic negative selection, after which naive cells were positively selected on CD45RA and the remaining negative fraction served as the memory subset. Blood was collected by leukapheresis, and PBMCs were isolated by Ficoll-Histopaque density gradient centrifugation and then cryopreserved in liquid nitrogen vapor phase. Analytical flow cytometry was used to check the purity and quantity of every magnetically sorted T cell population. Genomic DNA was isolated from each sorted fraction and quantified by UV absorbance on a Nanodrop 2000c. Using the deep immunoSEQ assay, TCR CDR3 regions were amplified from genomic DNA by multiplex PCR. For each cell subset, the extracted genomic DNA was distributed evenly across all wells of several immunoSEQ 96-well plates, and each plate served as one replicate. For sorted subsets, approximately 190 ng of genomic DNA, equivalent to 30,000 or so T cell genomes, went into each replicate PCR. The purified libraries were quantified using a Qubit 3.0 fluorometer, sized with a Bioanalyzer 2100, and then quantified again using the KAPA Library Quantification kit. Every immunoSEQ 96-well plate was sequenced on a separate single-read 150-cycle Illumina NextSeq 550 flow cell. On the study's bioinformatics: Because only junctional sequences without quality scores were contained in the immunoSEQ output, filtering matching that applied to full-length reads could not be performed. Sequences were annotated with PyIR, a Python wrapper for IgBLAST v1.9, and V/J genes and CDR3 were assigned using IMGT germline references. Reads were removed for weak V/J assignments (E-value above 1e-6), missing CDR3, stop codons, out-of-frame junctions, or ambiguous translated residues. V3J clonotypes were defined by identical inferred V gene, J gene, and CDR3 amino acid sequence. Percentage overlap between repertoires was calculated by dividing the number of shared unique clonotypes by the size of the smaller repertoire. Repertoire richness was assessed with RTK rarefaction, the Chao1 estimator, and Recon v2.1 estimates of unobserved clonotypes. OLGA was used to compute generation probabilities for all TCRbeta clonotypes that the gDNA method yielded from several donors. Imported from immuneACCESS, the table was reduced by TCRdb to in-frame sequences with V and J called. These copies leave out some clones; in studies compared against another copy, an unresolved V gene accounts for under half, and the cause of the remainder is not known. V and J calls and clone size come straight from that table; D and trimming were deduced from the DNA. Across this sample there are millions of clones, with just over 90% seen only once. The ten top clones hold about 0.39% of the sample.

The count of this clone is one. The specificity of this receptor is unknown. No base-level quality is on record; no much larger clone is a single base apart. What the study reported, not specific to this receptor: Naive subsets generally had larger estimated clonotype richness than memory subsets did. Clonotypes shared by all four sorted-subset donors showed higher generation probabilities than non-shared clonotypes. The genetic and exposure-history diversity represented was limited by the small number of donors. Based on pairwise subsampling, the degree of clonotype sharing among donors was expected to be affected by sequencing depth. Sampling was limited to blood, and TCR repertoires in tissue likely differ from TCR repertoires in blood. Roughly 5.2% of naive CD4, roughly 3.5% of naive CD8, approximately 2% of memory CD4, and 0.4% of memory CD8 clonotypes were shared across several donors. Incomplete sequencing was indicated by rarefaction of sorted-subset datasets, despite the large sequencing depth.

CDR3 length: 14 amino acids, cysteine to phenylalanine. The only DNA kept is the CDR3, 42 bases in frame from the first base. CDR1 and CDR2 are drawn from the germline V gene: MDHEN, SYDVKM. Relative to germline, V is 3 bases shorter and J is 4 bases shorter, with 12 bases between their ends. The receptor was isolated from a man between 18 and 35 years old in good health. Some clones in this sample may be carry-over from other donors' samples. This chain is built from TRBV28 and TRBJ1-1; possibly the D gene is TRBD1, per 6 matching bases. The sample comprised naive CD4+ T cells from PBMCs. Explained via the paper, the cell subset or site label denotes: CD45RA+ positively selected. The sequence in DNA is TGTGCCAGCAGTTTTTTCAGGGGAACCACTGAAGCTTTCTTT. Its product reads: CASSFFRGTTEAFF.